This T cell receptor beta chain was observed in a study of identical twins. It was template switching that added a universal primer site, and there were unique molecular identifiers on the cDNA. TCRdb itself ran the 5' RACE reads through MiXCR, one entry per CDR3 protein. The repertoire holds about 1.7 million distinct CDR3 sequences, 32% seen once, with approximately 0.25% in the top ten. CDR1 is SNHLY, CDR2 FYNNEI, per germline. V was clipped by 4 bases and J by 3 bases, with 7 bases between them. The CDR3 runs 13 residues. This clonotype turned up a few times. Its antigen is unknown. The study's findings and limits: Where beta out-of-frame sequences were concerned, excess twin sharing was weaker. Insertion counts were lower in abundant cord blood beta clonotypes, a trend that memory repertoires did not show. For monozygotic twins, models underestimated out-of-frame TCR alpha sharing.

The sequencing sample was made of cord blood. The receptor's source is a newborn girl in good health. This chain links TRBV2 with TRBJ2-1; D remains ambiguous. CDR3 nucleotide sequence: TGTGCCAGCAGTGGGGTCAACTACAATGAGCAGTTCTTC. It yields the protein CASSGVNYNEQFF. Using reference TRBV2 and TRBJ2-1 for the parts outside the CDR3, the full variable domain is EPEVTQTPSHQVTQMGQEVILRCVPISNHLYFYWYRQILGQKVEFLVSFYNNEISEKSEIFDDQFSVERPDGSNFTLKIRSTKLEDSAMYFCASSGVNYNEQFFGPGTRLTVL.